Described below is a single T cell receptor (beta chain) sequence and its context. Its target is unknown. Unstimulated regulatory T cells (CD4+CD25+CD127-), CD4+CD25- non-regulatory cells, CD4 and CD8 cells were FACS-sorted from thawed PBMCs. Profiled with immunoSEQ multiplex PCR; TCRdb holds only in-frame clones, not every one. The sample has around 16,000 clones, just over 90% seen once. These data originate in a study of Tregs in tolerant kidney transplant recipients. Germline V gene sequence: CDR1 MGHRA, CDR2 YSYEKL. The ends lost 1 base at V and 1 base at J; junction bases unmatched: 6. The CDR3 has 16 amino acids. Study conclusions and caveats: Validation in larger populations is needed because few patients were studied.

This clonotype was obtained from a human donor in good health. Material for sequencing was CD8+ T cells from blood. V and J are TRBV4-1 and TRBJ2-7, with TRBD1 matching 8 bases. The CDR3, as DNA: TGCGCCAGCAGCCAAGGGCCGGGACAGGTTTCCTACGAGCAGTACTTC. Amino acids: CASSQGPGQVSYEQYF.